The subject of this entry is one T cell receptor (beta chain). The data originate from a study of T cell changes during pregnancy in multiple sclerosis. Repertoires were generated with immunoSEQ multiplex PCR, while TCRdb's copy carries only in-frame clones and drops some. The sample carries about 48,000 clones, 80% to 95% recorded once. The germline CDR1 and CDR2 sequences are MGHRA and YSYEKL. The V gene end was trimmed by 1 base and the J gene end by 9 bases; junction bases not matched to a gene: 5. This CDR3 has 15 residues. This rearrangement joins TRBV4-1 to TRBJ1-6; TRBD1 matches at 8 bases. The source material was CD4+ T cells from peripheral blood mononuclear cells, sampled in the third trimester of pregnancy. This TCR was sampled from a female donor with multiple sclerosis, enrolled in a pregnancy study. The DNA for the CDR3 is TGCGCCAGCAGCCAAGTAGAGCAGGGGGCTTCACCCCTCCACTTT. It yields the protein CASSQVEQGASPLHF.